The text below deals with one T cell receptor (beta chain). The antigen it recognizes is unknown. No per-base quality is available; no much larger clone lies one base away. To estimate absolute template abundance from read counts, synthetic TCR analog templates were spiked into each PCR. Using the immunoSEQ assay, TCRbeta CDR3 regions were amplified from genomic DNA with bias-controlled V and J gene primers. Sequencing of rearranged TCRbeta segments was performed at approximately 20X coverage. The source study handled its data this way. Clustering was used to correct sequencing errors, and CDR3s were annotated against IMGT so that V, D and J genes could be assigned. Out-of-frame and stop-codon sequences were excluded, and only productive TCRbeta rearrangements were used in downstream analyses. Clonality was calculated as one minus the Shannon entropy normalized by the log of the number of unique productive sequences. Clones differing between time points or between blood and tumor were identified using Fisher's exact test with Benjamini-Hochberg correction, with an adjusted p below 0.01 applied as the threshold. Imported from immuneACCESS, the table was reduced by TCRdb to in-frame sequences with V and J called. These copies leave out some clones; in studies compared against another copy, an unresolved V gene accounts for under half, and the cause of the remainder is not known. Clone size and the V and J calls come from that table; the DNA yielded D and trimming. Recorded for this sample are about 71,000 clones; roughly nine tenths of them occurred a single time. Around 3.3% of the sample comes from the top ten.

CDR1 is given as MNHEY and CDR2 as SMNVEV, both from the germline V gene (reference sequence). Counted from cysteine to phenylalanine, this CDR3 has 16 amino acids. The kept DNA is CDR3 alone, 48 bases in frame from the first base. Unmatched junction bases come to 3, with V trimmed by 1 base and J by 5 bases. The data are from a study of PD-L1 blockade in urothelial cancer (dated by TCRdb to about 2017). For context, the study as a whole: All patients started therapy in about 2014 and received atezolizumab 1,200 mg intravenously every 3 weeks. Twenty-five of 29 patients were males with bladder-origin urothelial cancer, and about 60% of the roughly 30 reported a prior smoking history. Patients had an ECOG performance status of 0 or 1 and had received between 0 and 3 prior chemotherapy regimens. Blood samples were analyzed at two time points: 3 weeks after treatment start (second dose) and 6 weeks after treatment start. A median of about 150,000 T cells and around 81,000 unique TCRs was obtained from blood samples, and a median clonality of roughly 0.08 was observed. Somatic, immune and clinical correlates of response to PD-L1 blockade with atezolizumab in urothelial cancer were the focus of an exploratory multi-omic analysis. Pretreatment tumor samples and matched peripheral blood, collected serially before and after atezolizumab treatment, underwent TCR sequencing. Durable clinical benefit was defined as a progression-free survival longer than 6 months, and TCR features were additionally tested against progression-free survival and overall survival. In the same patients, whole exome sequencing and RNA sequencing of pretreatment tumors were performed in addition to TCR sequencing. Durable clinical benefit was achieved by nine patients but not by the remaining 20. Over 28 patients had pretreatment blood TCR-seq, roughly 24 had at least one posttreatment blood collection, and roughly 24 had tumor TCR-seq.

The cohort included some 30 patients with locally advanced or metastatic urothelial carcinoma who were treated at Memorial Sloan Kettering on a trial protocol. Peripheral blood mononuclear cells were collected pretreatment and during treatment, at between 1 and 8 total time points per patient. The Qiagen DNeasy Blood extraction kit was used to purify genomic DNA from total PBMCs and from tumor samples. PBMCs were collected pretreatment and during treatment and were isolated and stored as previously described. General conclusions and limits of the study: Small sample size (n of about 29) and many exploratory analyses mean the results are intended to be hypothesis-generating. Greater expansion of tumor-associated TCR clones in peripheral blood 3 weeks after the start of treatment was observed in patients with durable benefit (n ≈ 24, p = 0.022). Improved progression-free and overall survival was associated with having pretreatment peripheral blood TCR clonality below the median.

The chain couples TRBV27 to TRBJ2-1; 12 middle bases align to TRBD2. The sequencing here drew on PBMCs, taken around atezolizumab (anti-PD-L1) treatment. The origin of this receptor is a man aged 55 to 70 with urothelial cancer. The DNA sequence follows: TGTGCCAGCAGTTTATACCTAGCGGGAGGGGACAATGAGCAGTTCTTC. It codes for CASSLYLAGGDNEQFF.